This T cell receptor (beta chain) was observed in a study of T cells in localized non-small cell lung cancer. Study-wide findings and caveats: Adjacent lung held a median approximately 50 of the top 100 tumor clones. Uninvolved adjacent lung showed higher T cell clonality than tumor. Only one tumor region was sequenced, so heterogeneity remains possible.

Profiling relied on immunoSEQ multiplex PCR, and the TCRdb table lists in-frame clones only, not all of them. The table shows some 7,000 clones, with under 30% occurring only once. The sample holds a few counts of this clone. Its specificity is not known. Trimming took off 1 base at V and 4 bases at J, with 10 bases between the two ends. Germline V gene data show CDR1 as SGHNT and CDR2 as YENEEA. The CDR3 extends over 14 amino acids. The receptor was isolated from a man between 40 and 75 years old with stage III squamous cell lung carcinoma. This sequence joins TRBV11-3 and TRBJ1-2, with D tentatively TRBD1 (5 bases). The sequenced sample was lung tumor tissue, obtained before any cancer treatment. CDR3 nucleotide sequence: TGTGCCAGCAGCTTAGTCGAGACAGTCTATGGCTACACCTTC. Its protein is CASSLVETVYGYTF.